The sequence of this T cell receptor beta chain was determined in a study of response to subunit inactivated influenza vaccine. The table lists this clonotype with many counts. This CDR3 comprises 15 residues. V was clipped by 6 bases and J by 6 bases; unmatched bases: 6. CDR1 and CDR2 (germline): SGHRS, YFSETQ. TCRdb recomputed calls from the RT-PCR reads with MiXCR, one row per CDR3 protein. The table has more than 500,000 distinct CDR3 sequences, about 11% seen once. This sample also belongs to another study, concerning T cells expressing NK-cell markers. That work adds: UMIs were included in TCR beta cDNA generated by 5'RACE template switching. From sorted CD3+CD56+NKG2C+, CD3+CD56+NKG2C- and CD3+CD56-NKG2C+ T cells came the TCR beta repertoires. Sequencing covered eight donors, seven HCMV-seropositive and one seronegative. Sorting of alpha-beta TCR T cells alone was achieved in several experiments with an anti-gamma-delta TCR antibody. These clonotypes also led the CD3+CD56-NKG2C+ fraction in a handful of donors.

The chain uses TRBV5-1 and TRBJ2-3; the match to TRBD2 covers 14 bases. The sequence came from a man aged 50 or older who received an inactivated influenza vaccine. The input for sequencing was PBMCs from blood, taken on the day of vaccination. CDR3 DNA sequence: TGCGCCAGCACGGGACTAGCGGGGGCCGTGGATACGCAGTATTTT. Encoded protein: CASTGLAGAVDTQYF. Using reference TRBV5-1 and TRBJ2-3 for the parts outside the CDR3, the full variable domain is KAGVTQTPRYLIKTRGQQVTLSCSPISGHRSVSWYQQTPGQGLQFLFEYFSETQRNKGNFPGRFSGRQFSNSRSEMNVSTLELGDSALYLCASTGLAGAVDTQYFGPGTRLTVL.